This TCR beta chain originates from a study of chemoradiotherapy in HPV16-positive cancers. Across the whole study: A couple of HPV16-positive patients' cells yielded candidate HPV-specific clones and common motifs.

Germline values: CDR1 SEHNR, CDR2 FQNEAQ (reference sequence). The CDR3 is 14 amino acids. After removal of 6 bases from V and 6 bases from J, the junction contained 7 bases not matched to a gene. Method: immunoSEQ multiplex PCR; TCRdb's copy keeps in-frame clones and lacks some. The table has over 1,000 clones, around 81% seen once. This specimen consisted of tumor tissue, obtained from a patient who underwent chemoradiotherapy. The receptor's source is a human donor with HPV-associated anogenital cancer. The genes are TRBV7-9 and TRBJ1-4; 7 bases line up with TRBD1. CDR3 loop: CASRTQGKYEKLFF. CDR3 sequence (DNA): TGTGCCAGCAGGACACAGGGGAAATATGAAAAACTGTTTTTT.